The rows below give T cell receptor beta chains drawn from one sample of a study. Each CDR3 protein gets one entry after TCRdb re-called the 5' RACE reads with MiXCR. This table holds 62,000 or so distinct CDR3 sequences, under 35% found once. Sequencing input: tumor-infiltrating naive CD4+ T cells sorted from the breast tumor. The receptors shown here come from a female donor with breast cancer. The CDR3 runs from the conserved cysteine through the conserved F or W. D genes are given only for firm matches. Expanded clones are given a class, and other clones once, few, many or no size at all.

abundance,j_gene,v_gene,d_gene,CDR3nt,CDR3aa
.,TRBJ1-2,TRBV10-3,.,TGTGCCATCAGTGAGTCGTGGGCTCTGACAGTCTATGGCTACACCTTC,CAISESWALTVYGYTF
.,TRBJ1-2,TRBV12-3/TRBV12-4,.,TGTGCCAGCAGTTTAGGCCCCTCTAACTATGGCTACACCTTC,CASSLGPSNYGYTF
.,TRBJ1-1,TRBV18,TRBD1,TGTGCCAGCTCACGGGGAGGGGGCCTGAACACTGAAGCTTTCTTT,CASSRGGGLNTEAFF
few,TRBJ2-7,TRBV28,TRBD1,TGTGCCAGCAGTTTTCCCGCTTGGACAGGGAGCTACGAGCAGTACTTC,CASSFPAWTGSYEQYF
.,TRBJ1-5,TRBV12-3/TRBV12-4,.,TGTGCCAGCAGTTTAAGGGAAGGTCAGCCCCAGCATTTT,CASSLREGQPQHF
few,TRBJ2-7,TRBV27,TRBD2,TGTGCCAGCAAGGGACTAGCGGGGCACTACGAGCAGTACTTC,CASKGLAGHYEQYF
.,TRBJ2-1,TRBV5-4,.,TGTGCCAGCAGCCCGGCGGGTTCCCAATACAATGAGCAGTTCTTC,CASSPAGSQYNEQFF
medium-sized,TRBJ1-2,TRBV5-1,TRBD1,TGCGCCAGCAGCCTCGGCGGAGGGGGCAATGGCTACACCTTC,CASSLGGGGNGYTF
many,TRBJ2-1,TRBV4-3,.,TGCGCCAGCAGCCAGGAACTGGCTTCTGAGCAGTTCTTC,CASSQELASEQFF
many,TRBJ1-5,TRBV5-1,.,TGCGCCAGCAGCTTATCGGAGGGAGGATATCAGCCCCAGCATTTT,CASSLSEGGYQPQHF
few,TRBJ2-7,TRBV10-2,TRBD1,TGCGCCAGCAGTGAGCTGGGACAGGGGTTCTACGAGCAGTACTTC,CASSELGQGFYEQYF
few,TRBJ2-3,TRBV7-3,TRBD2,TGTGCCAGCAGCTTAGGCGGGAGAACGACAGATACGCAGTATTTT,CASSLGGRTTDTQYF
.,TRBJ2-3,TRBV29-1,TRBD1,TGCAGCTCGGGACAGGGCACAGATACGCAGTATTTT,CSSGQGTDTQYF
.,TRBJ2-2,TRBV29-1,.,TGCAGCGTTGACCGAGACTCCACCGGGGAGCTGTTTTTT,CSVDRDSTGELFF
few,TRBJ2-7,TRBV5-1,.,TGCGCCAGCAGAGGACGGGAGATATCCTACGAGCAGTACTTC,CASRGREISYEQYF
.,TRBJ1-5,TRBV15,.,TGTGCCACCAGCAGAGATCCCGGACAGCCTAATCAGCCCCAGCATTTT,CATSRDPGQPNQPQHF
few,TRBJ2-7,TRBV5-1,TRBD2,TGCGCCAGCAGCGAGGCCCCGGGACTAGCGTCTAACGAGCAGTACTTC,CASSEAPGLASNEQYF
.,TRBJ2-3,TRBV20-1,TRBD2,TGCAGTGCTTCGAGCGGGAGGGGCACAGATACGCAGTATTTT,CSASSGRGTDTQYF
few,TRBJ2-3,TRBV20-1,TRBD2,TGCAGTGCTAGAGACGGGACTAGCCTGGATACGCAGTATTTT,CSARDGTSLDTQYF
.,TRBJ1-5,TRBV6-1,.,TGTGCCAGCGGTCGTGCTACAATTCGGCCCCAGCATTTT,CASGRATIRPQHF
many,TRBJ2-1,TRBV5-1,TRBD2,TGCGCCAGCAGCCCCACTAGCGGGAGGGCCGTTGAGCAGTTCTTC,CASSPTSGRAVEQFF
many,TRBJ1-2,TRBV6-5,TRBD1,TGTGCCAGCAGTTCCACCGGGACAGGGGGCAATGGCTACACCTTC,CASSSTGTGGNGYTF
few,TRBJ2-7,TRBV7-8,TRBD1,TGTGCCAGCAGCTCCTGGGACAGCTACGAGCAGTACTTC,CASSSWDSYEQYF
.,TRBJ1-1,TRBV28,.,TGTGCCAGCAGTCATGGGGGGATTGACGCTGAAGCTTTCTTT,CASSHGGIDAEAFF
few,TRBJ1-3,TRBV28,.,TGTGCCAGCAGGCCACCAGGGGTTCTTGGAAACACCATATATTTT,CASRPPGVLGNTIYF
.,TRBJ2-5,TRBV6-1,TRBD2,TGTGCCAGCAGTGGGACTAGGCCGGAGGAGACCCAGTACTTC,CASSGTRPEETQYF
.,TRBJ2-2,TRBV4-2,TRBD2,TGTGCCAGCAGCCCGTCTAGCGGGATTAACACCGGGGAGCTGTTTTTT,CASSPSSGINTGELFF
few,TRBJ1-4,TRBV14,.,TGTGCCAGCAGCCCGGGGGAAAAACTGTTTTTT,CASSPGEKLFF
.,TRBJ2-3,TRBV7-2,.,TGTGCCAGCAGCCCGGGGGTGGCGACAGATACGCAGTATTTT,CASSPGVATDTQYF
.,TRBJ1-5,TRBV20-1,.,TGCAGTGCTAGCCGAAGGGAGGACTATAGCAATCAGCCCCAGCATTTT,CSASRREDYSNQPQHF